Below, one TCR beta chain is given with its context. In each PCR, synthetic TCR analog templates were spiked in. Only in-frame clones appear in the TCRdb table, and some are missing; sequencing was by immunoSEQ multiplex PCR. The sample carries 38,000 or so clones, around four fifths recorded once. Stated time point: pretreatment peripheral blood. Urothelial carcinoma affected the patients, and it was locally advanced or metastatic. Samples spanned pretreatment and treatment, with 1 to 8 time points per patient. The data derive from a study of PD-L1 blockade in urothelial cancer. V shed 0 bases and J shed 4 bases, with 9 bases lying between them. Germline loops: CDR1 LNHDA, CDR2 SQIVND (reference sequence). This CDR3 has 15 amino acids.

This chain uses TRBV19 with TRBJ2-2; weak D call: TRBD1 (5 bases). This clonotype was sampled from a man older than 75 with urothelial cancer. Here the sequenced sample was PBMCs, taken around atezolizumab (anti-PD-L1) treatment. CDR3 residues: CASSIDRAGTGELFF. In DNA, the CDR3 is TGTGCCAGTAGTATAGACAGGGCCGGCACCGGGGAGCTGTTTTTT.